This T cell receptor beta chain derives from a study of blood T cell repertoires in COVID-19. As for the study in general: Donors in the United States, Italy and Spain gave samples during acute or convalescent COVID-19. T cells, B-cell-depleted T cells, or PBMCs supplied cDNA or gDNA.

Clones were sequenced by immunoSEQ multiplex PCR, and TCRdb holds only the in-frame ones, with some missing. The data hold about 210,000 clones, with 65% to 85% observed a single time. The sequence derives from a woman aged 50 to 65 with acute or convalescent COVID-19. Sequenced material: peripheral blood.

The CDR3 region is CASSPSGGLPTGELFF. The CDR3, as DNA: TGTGCCAGCAGCCCCTCCGGGGGATTACCTACCGGGGAGCTGTTTTTT. The V and J genes are TRBV7-2 and TRBJ2-2; possibly TRBD2 for D (6 bases). The CDR3 totals 16 residues. V was shortened by 5 bases and J by 5 bases, with 18 bases between the two germline ends. Germline lookup yields CDR1 SGHTA and CDR2 FQGNSA. The full variable domain, its missing parts supplied by reference TRBV7-2 and TRBJ2-2, is GAGVSQSPSNKVTEKGKDVELRCDPISGHTALYWYRQSLGQGLEFLIYFQGNSAPDKSGLPSDRFSAERTGGSVSTLTIQRTQQEDSAVYLCASSPSGGLPTGELFFGEGSRLTVL.